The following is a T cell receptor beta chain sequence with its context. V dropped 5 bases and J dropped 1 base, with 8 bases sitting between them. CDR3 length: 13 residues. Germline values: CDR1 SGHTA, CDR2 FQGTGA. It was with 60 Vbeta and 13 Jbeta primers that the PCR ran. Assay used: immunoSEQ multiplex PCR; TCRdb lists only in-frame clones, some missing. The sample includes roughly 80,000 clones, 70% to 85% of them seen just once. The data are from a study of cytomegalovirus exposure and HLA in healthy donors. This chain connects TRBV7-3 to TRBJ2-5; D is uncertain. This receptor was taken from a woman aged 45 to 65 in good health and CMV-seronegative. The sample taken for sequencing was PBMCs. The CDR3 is CASSLGSQETQYF. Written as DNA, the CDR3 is TGTGCCAGCAGCCTCGGGTCCCAAGAGACCCAGTACTTC.